This entry features one TCR beta chain sequence. This clone appeared a single time. Its antigen is unknown. No much larger clonotype is one base removed from it; base qualities were not supplied. V is pared back by 5 bases and J by 1 base, with 9 bases lying between the germline termini. The CDR1 and CDR2 encoded by the germline V gene (reference sequence) are LNHDA and SQIVND. From the cysteine through the phenylalanine, the CDR3 covers 13 amino acids. The DNA shown is the 39-base CDR3, in frame from base 1. The sample comes from a study of OX40 agonist ivuxolimab in advanced cancers. As for the study more broadly: Ivuxolimab, which targeted the costimulatory receptor OX40 (CD134), was an agonistic, fully human IgG2 monoclonal antibody. Partial responses occurred in three dose-escalation patients: two with cutaneous melanoma and one with hepatocellular carcinoma. Among the roughly 50 dose-escalation patients, around 19 had hepatocellular carcinoma, about 15 melanoma, 9 renal cell carcinoma and 9 head and neck cancer. The purpose of peripheral TCRbeta sequencing was to test whether ivuxolimab changed TCR sequence diversity and led to clonal T-cell expansion. Prior anti-PD-1, anti-PD-L1 or anti-CTLA-4 therapy was permitted, and checkpoint inhibitors had been received by about 44% of dose-escalation patients. The dose-escalation cohort was 82.7% male with a mean age of approximately 60 years, ranging from about 20 to 80. The paper covers the monotherapy dose-escalation part of the phase I ivuxolimab trial, which included N of about 51 patients. Intravenous ivuxolimab was administered to patients every 2 weeks at six dose levels: 0.01, 0.1, 0.3, 1.5, 3 and 10 mg/kg.

The investigation overall reported the following: In the 0.1-3.0 mg/kg groups, partial responders were among the patients with the lowest normalized peripheral clonal expansion, particularly in CD8+ T cells. Low levels of normalized T-cell clonal expansion were also shown by some nonresponding patients. On average, CD8+ T cells showed more expanded clones than CD4+ T cells after ivuxolimab. At doses of 0.1 to 3.0 mg/kg, clonal expansion of both CD4+ and CD8+ T cells in blood was seen between baseline and week 6. The antigen specificity of the peripheral T cells that underwent clonal expansion was not determined.

Patients with a history of autoimmune disease or receiving systemic immunosuppression were excluded from the trial. Peripheral blood for TCR sequencing was collected from all dose cohorts at baseline, on cycle 4 day 1, and on cycle 7 day 1. The samples were taken from a phase I, first-in-human, multicenter, open-label dose-escalation trial of ivuxolimab. The trial enrolled adults with locally advanced or metastatic head and neck squamous cell, hepatocellular, melanoma or renal cell carcinoma. CD4+ and CD8+ T cells were sorted separately from peripheral blood before TCR sequencing. For sequencing of the TCRbeta CDR3 region, genomic DNA was extracted from the sorted cells. TCRbeta CDR3 regions were sequenced using the immunoSEQ Assay. Sourced from immuneACCESS, this table was stored by TCRdb with only in-frame sequences that have V and J called. A share of the clones is absent; for the studies checked, an unresolved V gene accounts for under half, and the remainder has no known explanation. The sample table lists about 83,000 clones, around 90% of them with a count of one. Of the sample, about 7.6% is held by the ten largest clones.

This sequence was found in an adult with an advanced solid tumor such as melanoma, head and neck, liver or kidney cancer. Recombination joined TRBV19 with TRBJ2-7; the D gene is perhaps TRBD2, from 5 matching bases. The sample in question was CD4+ or CD8+ T cells sorted from blood, obtained in a trial of the OX40 agonist ivuxolimab. The sequenced DNA: TGTGCCAGTAGTCACCGGAGGTCCTACGAGCAGTACTTC. It translates as CASSHRRSYEQYF.